This T cell receptor (beta chain) was recorded in a study of TIL therapy for anti-PD-1-resistant metastatic lung cancer (dated by TCRdb to the early 2020s). At the level of the whole study: Tumors were collected before any PD-1/PD-L1 blockade, after which patients were given nivolumab, and patients who progressed were given lymphodepletion, an infusion of expanded TIL and IL-2. A median age of roughly 54 years (range about 35-85) and a median tumor PD-L1 proportion score of roughly 5.8% were recorded among enrolled patients. The cohort was predominantly lung adenocarcinoma, with a few EGFR-mutant and two ALK-rearranged tumors, and half of patients were current or former smokers. A median non-synonymous tumor mutation burden of approximately 1.4 mutations per megabase was determined across the cohort by whole-exome sequencing. Tumor and peripheral blood T cell receptor beta sequencing was used to track clonotypes across tumor, expanded TIL product and serial blood samples. General conclusions and limits of the study: The study protocol defined all tumor marker inferences as exploratory. The baseline peripheral repertoire was partially replaced by infused TIL clonotypes, which then decayed over months, and persistence showed no apparent association with response. Generalizability was limited because the cohort was highly selected, with more treatment-naive, never-smoker and oncogene-addicted patients included than is typical.

As concerns this clone: Its target antigen remains unknown. Base qualities are not provided; no much larger clone lies one nucleotide away.

The time point label of this sample denotes: pre-treatment sample, taken before nivolumab and TIL therapy. Adults with stage 4 NSCLC were enrolled from October 2017 to early 2020 in a dual-center phase I trial. The samples were obtained from a phase I trial that was single-arm and open-label and tested tumor-infiltrating lymphocyte therapy combined with nivolumab in advanced non-small cell lung cancer. Mononuclear cells from blood collected in EDTA tubes were isolated on a Ficoll gradient and snap-frozen as pellets, and DNA was then extracted using a Qiagen mini-prep kit. TCR beta CDR3 regions were amplified from genomic DNA with the immunoSEQ v3 hsTCRB kit using bias-controlled multiplex PCR. The TCR libraries were sequenced on an Illumina NextSeq 500 to about 2.1 million read pairs for survey level or 5-6 million read pairs for deep level. The study's processing was this. The immunoSEQ Analyzer software assigned V, D and J genes, filtered out non-productive sequences, and reported clonality. Repertoires were compared by productive Simpson clonality and by the Morisita overlap index of productive TRB rearrangements between infused TIL and blood. For each clone in blood, the absolute clonotype count was estimated by multiplying the lymphocyte count by the CD3+ fraction and by the clone's productive frequency. Held by TCRdb, this immuneACCESS table contains in-frame sequences only and omits some clones. Under half of the omission traces to an unresolved V gene where checked; the cause of the rest is unknown. V and J calls plus clone size are reproduced from that table; the DNA served to infer D and trimming. The sample contains tens of thousands of clones, around nine tenths of them found a single time. Around 2.6% of the sample comes from the top ten.

Via the germline V gene (reference sequence), CDR1 is MNHEY and CDR2 SMNVEV. V loses 6 bases at its end and J loses 4 bases; junction bases beyond the gene matches: 6. Spanning cysteine to phenylalanine, the CDR3 consists of 15 amino acids. The retained sequence is limited to the CDR3, 45 bases, with the frame set at the first base. Sequenced here: blood, sampled at baseline. Recombination linked TRBV27 to TRBJ1-4; 9 central nucleotides agree with TRBD1. The sequence was collected from a person aged 25 to 79 with non-small cell lung cancer. The CDR3 loop reads CASRAGTGNNEKLFF. The sequenced DNA is TGTGCCAGCAGGGCCGGGACAGGGAATAATGAAAAACTGTTTTTT.